The rows below give T cell receptor beta chains drawn from one sample of a study of blood T cell repertoires in COVID-19. TCRdb's table, derived via immunoSEQ multiplex PCR, lists solely in-frame clones and lacks some. This repertoire shows about 330,000 clones, 86% found once; its top ten account for approximately 1.5%. Sequencing used peripheral blood. The receptors derive from a woman between 45 and 60 years old with acute or convalescent COVID-19. CDR3s include the opening cysteine and the closing phenylalanine or tryptophan. Fields, in order: J gene, clone size, D gene, V gene, CDR3 DNA, CDR3 protein. D genes are given only for firm matches. Clone size, where shown, is once, few, many, or a class for clones that have expanded.

TRBJ1-3	NA	TRBD1	TRBV19	TGTGCCAGTAGTACAACAGGGGGCGATTCCGGAAACACCATATATTTT	CASSTTGGDSGNTIYF
TRBJ2-7	NA	TRBD1	TRBV7-6	TGTGCCAGCAGCCAGAGGGGGCTAGGCGAGCAGTACTTC	CASSQRGLGEQYF
TRBJ1-2	NA	NA	TRBV9	TGTGCCAGCAGCGTAGAACAGCTCAATGGCTACACCTTC	CASSVEQLNGYTF
TRBJ2-2	NA	NA	TRBV5-1	TGCGCCAGCAGCTTGGCAACTCTCGAGACCGGGGAGCTGTTTTTT	CASSLATLETGELFF
TRBJ1-5	few	NA	TRBV7-2	TGTGCCAGCAGCCCGGGTGGGTGGATTAGCAATCAGCCCCAGCATTTT	CASSPGGWISNQPQHF
TRBJ2-2	NA	TRBD2	TRBV5-1	TGCGCCAGCAGGGTTGGCCTTAGCGGGAGGGCCCGGACCGGGGAGCTGTTTTTT	CASRVGLSGRARTGELFF
TRBJ2-2	few	TRBD1	TRBV5-1	TGCGCCAGCGGGTCGACAGGGGCGAACACCGGGGAGCTGTTTTTT	CASGSTGANTGELFF
TRBJ1-1	once	NA	TRBV5-1	TGCGCCAGCAGCTTGATAGGTTCGGGGAACACTGAAGCTTTCTTT	CASSLIGSGNTEAFF
TRBJ2-1	NA	NA	TRBV4-1	TGCGCCAGCAGCCAAGATGGGAGGTCTCGGGGGAGTGAGCAGTTCTTC	CASSQDGRSRGSEQFF
TRBJ2-5	NA	TRBD1	TRBV11-1	TGTGCCAGCAGACCAAGACCGGGACAGCAAGAGACCCAGTACTTC	CASRPRPGQQETQYF
TRBJ2-7	NA	TRBD1	TRBV9	TGTGCCAGCAGCGTAACAGGGGCCTCCTACGAGCAGTACTTC	CASSVTGASYEQYF